This paragraph covers one TCR beta chain sequence. These data originate in a study of control samples from healthy donors and cancer patients. Generated by immunoSEQ multiplex PCR, the TCRdb table keeps only in-frame clones and is missing some. This table holds 250,000 to 300,000 clones, around 79% found once. CDR3 length: 13 amino acids. V was clipped by 6 bases and J by 7 bases; unmatched bases: 5. Germline V gene lookup returns CDR1 MNHEY and CDR2 SVGAGI. Sequencing used PBMCs. This TCR derives from a woman aged 55-75 years with lung cancer. This chain links TRBV6-5 with TRBJ2-1; 8 bases line up with TRBD1. CDR3 DNA sequence: TGTGCCAGCAGACGACAGGGGCGGAATGAGCAGTTCTTC. It codes for CASRRQGRNEQFF.